The clone carrying this TCR beta chain came up a few times. These data come from a study of blood T cell repertoires in COVID-19. Clones were sequenced by immunoSEQ multiplex PCR, and TCRdb holds only the in-frame ones, with some missing. The table shows approximately 76,000 clones, with around 90% occurring only once. The CDR3 covers 14 residues. After removal of 5 bases from V and 1 base from J, the junction contained 5 bases not matched to a gene. The V gene's germline CDR1 is SGHTA and CDR2 FQGNSA. Material for sequencing was peripheral blood. The rearrangement links TRBV7-2 to TRBJ2-7; 7 nucleotides align to TRBD2. The clonotype was recovered from a human donor in a cohort sampled during active COVID-19. This CDR3 is CASSARLASYEQYF. The CDR3 nucleotides are TGTGCCAGCAGCGCCCGACTAGCTTCCTACGAGCAGTACTTC.